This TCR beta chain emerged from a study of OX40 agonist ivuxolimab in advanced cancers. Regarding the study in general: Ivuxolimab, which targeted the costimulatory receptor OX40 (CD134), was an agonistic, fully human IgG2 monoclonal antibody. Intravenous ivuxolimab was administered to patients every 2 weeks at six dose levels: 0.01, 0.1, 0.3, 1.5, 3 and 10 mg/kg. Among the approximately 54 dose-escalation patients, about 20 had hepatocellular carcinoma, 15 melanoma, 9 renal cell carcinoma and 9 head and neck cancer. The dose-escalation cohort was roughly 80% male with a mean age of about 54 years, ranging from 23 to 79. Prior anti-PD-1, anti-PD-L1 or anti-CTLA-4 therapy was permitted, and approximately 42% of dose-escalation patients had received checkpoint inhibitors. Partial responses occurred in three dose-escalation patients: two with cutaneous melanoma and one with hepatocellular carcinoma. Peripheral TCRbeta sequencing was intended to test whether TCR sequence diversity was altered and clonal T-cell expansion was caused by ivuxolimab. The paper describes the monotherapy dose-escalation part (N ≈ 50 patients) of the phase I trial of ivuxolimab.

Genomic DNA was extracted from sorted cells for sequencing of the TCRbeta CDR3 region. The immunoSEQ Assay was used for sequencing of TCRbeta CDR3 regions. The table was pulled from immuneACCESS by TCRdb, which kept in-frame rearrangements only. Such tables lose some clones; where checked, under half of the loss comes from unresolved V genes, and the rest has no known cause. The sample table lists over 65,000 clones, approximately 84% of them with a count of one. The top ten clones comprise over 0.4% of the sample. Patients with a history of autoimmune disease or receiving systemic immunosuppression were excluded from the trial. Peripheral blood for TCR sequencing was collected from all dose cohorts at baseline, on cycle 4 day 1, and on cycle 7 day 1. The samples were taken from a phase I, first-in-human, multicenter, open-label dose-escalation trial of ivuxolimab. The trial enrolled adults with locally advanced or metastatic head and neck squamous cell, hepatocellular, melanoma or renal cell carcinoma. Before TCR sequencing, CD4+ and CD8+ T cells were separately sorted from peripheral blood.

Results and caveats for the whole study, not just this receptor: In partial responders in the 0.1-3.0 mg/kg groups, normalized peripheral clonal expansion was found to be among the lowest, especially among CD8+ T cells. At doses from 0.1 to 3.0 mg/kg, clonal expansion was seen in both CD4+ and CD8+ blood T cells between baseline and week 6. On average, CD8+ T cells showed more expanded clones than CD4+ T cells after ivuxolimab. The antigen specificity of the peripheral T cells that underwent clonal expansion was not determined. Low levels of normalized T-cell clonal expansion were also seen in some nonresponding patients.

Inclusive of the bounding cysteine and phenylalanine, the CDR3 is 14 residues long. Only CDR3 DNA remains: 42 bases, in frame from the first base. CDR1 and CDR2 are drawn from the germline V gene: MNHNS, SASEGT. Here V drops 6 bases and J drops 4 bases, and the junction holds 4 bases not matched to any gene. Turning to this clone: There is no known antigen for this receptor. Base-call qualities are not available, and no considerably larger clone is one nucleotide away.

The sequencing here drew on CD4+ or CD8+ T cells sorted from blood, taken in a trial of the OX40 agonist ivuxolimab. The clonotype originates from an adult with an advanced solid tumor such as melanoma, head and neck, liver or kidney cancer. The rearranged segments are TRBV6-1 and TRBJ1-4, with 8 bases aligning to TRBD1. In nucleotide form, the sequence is TGTGCCAGCAGGGGACAGGCACTTAATGAAAAACTGTTTTTT. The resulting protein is CASRGQALNEKLFF.